One sample yielded the 27 T cell receptor beta chains listed below, sequenced in a study of OX40 agonist ivuxolimab in advanced cancers. The method was immunoSEQ multiplex PCR; TCRdb's version includes in-frame clones alone and lacks a portion of them. Of tens of thousands of clones listed, 85% to 95% are singletons. The specimen was CD4+ or CD8+ T cells sorted from blood, collected in a trial of the OX40 agonist ivuxolimab. The receptor source for this set is an adult with an advanced solid tumor such as melanoma, head and neck, liver or kidney cancer.

The rearrangement links TRBV11-3 to TRBJ2-7; possible D gene TRBD2, 6 bases. Germline V lookup: CDR1 SGHNT, CDR2 YENEEA. The CDR3 has 14 amino acids. V was trimmed by 5 bases and J by 0 bases, leaving 11 bases between them. CDR3 coding DNA: TGTGCCAGCAGCCCGGGACTGAGCTCCTACGAGCAGTACTTC. As protein: CASSPGLSSYEQYF.

V usage is TRBV7-2 and J usage is TRBJ2-7; TRBD2 matches 11 bases. This CDR3 region has 15 residues. The V gene's germline CDR1 is SGHTA and CDR2 FQGNSA. V dropped 5 bases and J dropped 4; count of bases not matched to a gene: 7. The CDR3 reads CASSPRASGRYEQYF. DNA of the CDR3: TGTGCCAGCAGCCCCAGGGCTAGCGGGAGGTACGAGCAGTACTTC. Full variable domain (missing parts from reference TRBV7-2 and TRBJ2-7): GAGVSQSPSNKVTEKGKDVELRCDPISGHTALYWYRQSLGQGLEFLIYFQGNSAPDKSGLPSDRFSAERTGGSVSTLTIQRTQQEDSAVYLCASSPRASGRYEQYFGPGTRLTVT.

The V and J genes are TRBV19 and TRBJ2-7, with TRBD2 matching 10 bases. The J segment lost 3 bases and the V segment lost 6 bases, leaving 8 bases of the junction unmatched. The CDR3 contains 15 residues. The germline gives CDR1 LNHDA, CDR2 SQIVND (reference sequence). CDR3 sequence: CASRPKLAGLYEQYF. The CDR3 DNA reads TGTGCCAGTAGACCCAAACTAGCGGGGCTCTACGAGCAGTACTTC. Complete variable domain (other parts from reference TRBV19 and TRBJ2-7): DGGITQSPKYLFRKEGQNVTLSCEQNLNHDAMYWYRQDPGQGLRLIYYSQIVNDFQKGDIAEGYSVSREKKESFPLTVTSAQKNPTAFYLCASRPKLAGLYEQYFGPGTRLTVT.

V usage is TRBV11-1 and J usage is TRBJ2-5; TRBD1 matches 9 bases. In germline, CDR1 is SGHAT, CDR2 FQDESV (reference sequence). V dropped 4 bases and J dropped 5; count of bases not matched to a gene: 5. The CDR3 length is 14 residues. In DNA form, the CDR3 reads TGTGCCAGCAGCTCTACAGGGGGCTTGGAGACCCAGTACTTC. It specifies CASSSTGGLETQYF.

The rearrangement links TRBV11-3 to TRBJ1-1, with unresolved D. CDR3 length: 12 residues. The V end lost 5 bases, the J end lost 4 bases, and 8 bases lay between the germline ends. Germline CDR1 and CDR2: SGHNT and YENEEA. The CDR3 DNA reads TGTGCCAGCAGCCCCTGGGGCACTGAAGCTTTCTTT. Translation gives CASSPWGTEAFF. Full variable domain (remainder filled in from reference TRBV11-3 and TRBJ1-1): EAGVVQSPRYKIIEKKQPVAFWCNPISGHNTLYWYLQNLGQGPELLIRYENEEAVDDSQLPKDRFSAERLKGVDSTLKIQPAELGDSAVYLCASSPWGTEAFFGQGTRLTVV.

The chain joins TRBV30 to TRBJ2-5; the D is unclear. V was trimmed by 2 bases and J by 7 bases, leaving 8 bases between them. There are 11 residues in the CDR3. CDR1 is GTSNPN, CDR2 SVGIG, per germline (reference sequence). The chain's CDR3 is CAWSYWGTQYF. In DNA form, the CDR3 reads TGTGCCTGGAGTTACTGGGGGACCCAGTACTTC.

This clone was seen a few times. V usage is TRBV19 and J usage is TRBJ1-5, with 8 bases matching TRBD1. J lost 4 bases, V lost 3 bases, and 5 bases had no gene match. The CDR3 runs to 15 residues. The germline V gene encodes CDR1 LNHDA and CDR2 SQIVND (reference sequence). CDR3 sequence (DNA): TGTGCCAGTAGTATTGGGGACAGGTTAAATCAGCCCCAGCATTTT. It yields the protein CASSIGDRLNQPQHF. The variable domain in full, with the rest retrieved from reference TRBV19 and TRBJ1-5, is DGGITQSPKYLFRKEGQNVTLSCEQNLNHDAMYWYRQDPGQGLRLIYYSQIVNDFQKGDIAEGYSVSREKKESFPLTVTSAQKNPTAFYLCASSIGDRLNQPQHFGDGTRLSIL.

The chain couples TRBV7-9 to TRBJ2-7; D unresolved. The CDR3 has 14 residues. From germline, CDR1 is SEHNR and CDR2 FQNEAQ (reference sequence). Trimming took off 5 bases at V and 1 base at J, with 12 bases between the two ends. The CDR3: CASSTPTRSYEQYF. The CDR3 DNA reads TGTGCCAGCAGCACGCCGACACGTTCCTACGAGCAGTACTTC.

This chain uses TRBV6-1 with TRBJ2-2, with no clear D. V was cut by 6 bases and J by 0 bases, with 11 bases left in between. The germline V gene encodes CDR1 MNHNS and CDR2 SASEGT. The CDR3 runs to 15 residues. The CDR3 loop is CASRSSAANTGELFF. The DNA of the CDR3 is TGTGCCAGCAGAAGCTCGGCGGCGAACACCGGGGAGCTGTTTTTT.

The CDR3 DNA reads as TGTGCCAGCAGCTTAGCGATGGGTTTATACAATGAGCAGTTCTTC. Its translation is CASSLAMGLYNEQFF. The chain combines TRBV7-8 with TRBJ2-1; unclear D gene. There are 15 residues in the CDR3. Germline V gives CDR1 SGHVS, CDR2 FQNEAQ. The V gene lost 0 bases and the J gene lost 4 bases, with 10 bases spanning the gap.

This clone occurred a few times. The chain employs TRBV7-8 and TRBJ1-1; D is uncertain. V gave up 4 bases and J gave up 3 bases, with 9 bases separating them. The germline gives CDR1 SGHVS, CDR2 FQNEAQ. The CDR3 contains 13 residues. CDR3 sequence (DNA): TGTGCCAGCAGCTGGCAAGGATACACTGAAGCTTTCTTT. Its translation is CASSWQGYTEAFF.

The chain employs TRBV19 and TRBJ1-5; D is perhaps TRBD1 (5 bases). CDR3 size: 15 residues. The V gene lost 3 bases and the J gene lost 11 bases, with 20 bases spanning the gap. CDR1 is LNHDA and CDR2 is SQIVND in the germline V gene (reference sequence). In DNA form, the CDR3 reads TGTGCCAGTAGTATTAAGGCAGGGCGAGATCAAGCCCAGCATTTT. Amino acid sequence: CASSIKAGRDQAQHF.

The V gene is TRBV2, the J gene TRBJ1-2; D is undetermined. The CDR3 runs 13 residues. Trimming removed 5 bases at V and 4 bases at J, with 11 bases between. CDR1 is SNHLY, CDR2 FYNNEI, per germline. In nucleotides, the CDR3 is TGTGCCAGCAGTACGACGGAATTCTATGGCTACACCTTC. Its translation is CASSTTEFYGYTF.

The V and J genes are TRBV29-1 and TRBJ1-5, with 9 bases identical to TRBD1. Germline CDR1 SQVTM, CDR2 ANQGSEA. CDR3 length equals 13 residues. Losses at the gene ends were 6 bases for V and 5 bases for J; bases not matched to a gene: 5. The CDR3: CSVGTGRHQPQHF. For the CDR3, the DNA is TGCAGCGTGGGGACAGGGCGACATCAGCCCCAGCATTTT. Together with reference TRBV29-1 and TRBJ1-5, the CDR3 gives the full variable domain: SAVISQKPSRDICQRGTSLTIQCQVDSQVTMMFWYRQQPGQSLTLIATANQGSEATYESGFVIDKFPISRPNLTFSTLTVSNMSPEDSSIYLCSVGTGRHQPQHFGDGTRLSIL.

This chain uses TRBV9 with TRBJ2-1; D gene ambiguous. The germline CDR1 and CDR2 sequences are SGDLS and YYNGEE. There are 13 residues in the CDR3. Trimming stripped 0 bases from V and 7 bases from J, with 8 bases between. CDR3 protein: CASSVVLGNEQFF. The DNA for the CDR3 is TGTGCCAGCAGCGTAGTCCTGGGGAATGAGCAGTTCTTC. The full variable domain, its missing parts supplied by reference TRBV9 and TRBJ2-1, is DSGVTQTPKHLITATGQRVTLRCSPRSGDLSVYWYQQSLDQGLQFLIQYYNGEERAKGNILERFSAQQFPDLHSELNLSSLELGDSALYFCASSVVLGNEQFFGPGTRLTVL.

The gene calls are TRBV18 and TRBJ1-2, with D uncertain. The CDR3 totals 16 residues. The germline V and J ends were trimmed by 1 base and 2 bases, with 14 bases remaining between them. CDR1 and CDR2 from the germline V gene are KGHSH and LQKENI. The CDR3 DNA follows: TGTGCCAGCTCACCACAGGGTTACAGCCAGAACTATGGCTACACCTTC. Protein product: CASSPQGYSQNYGYTF. Full variable domain (outside the CDR3, taken from reference TRBV18 and TRBJ1-2): NAGVMQNPRHLVRRRGQEARLRCSPMKGHSHVYWYRQLPEEGLKFMVYLQKENIIDESGMPKERFSAEFPKEGPSILRIQQVVRGDSAAYFCASSPQGYSQNYGYTFGSGTRLTVV.

The chain is built from TRBV28 and TRBJ1-2, with 8 nucleotides matching TRBD1. The trim removed 8 bases at V and 2 bases at J, leaving 4 bases unmatched. This CDR3 region has 13 residues. The germline V gene encodes CDR1 MDHEN and CDR2 SYDVKM. CDR3 residues: CASGRQGNYGYTF. The CDR3 coding sequence is TGTGCCAGCGGCCGACAGGGGAACTATGGCTACACCTTC.

V gene TRBV19 combines with J gene TRBJ1-1, with a tentative D call TRBD1 (6 bases). V was trimmed by 3 bases and J by 6 bases, leaving 14 bases between them. Germline values: CDR1 LNHDA, CDR2 SQIVND (reference sequence). The CDR3 is 14 amino acids. CDR3 residues: CASSILQGGSEAFF. CDR3 DNA sequence: TGTGCCAGTAGTATCCTACAGGGAGGCTCTGAAGCTTTCTTT.

This clone was found once. This chain uses TRBV9 with TRBJ1-5, with 7 nucleotides matching TRBD1. The germline V gene has CDR1 SGDLS and CDR2 YYNGEE. Germline trimming cut 3 bases from V and 2 bases from J; bases unmatched to any gene: 8. The CDR3 totals 16 residues. The DNA of the CDR3 is TGTGCCAGCAGCGCCACCCAGGGGGGCGGCAATCAGCCCCAGCATTTT. This codes for CASSATQGGGNQPQHF.

The V and J genes are TRBV4-1 and TRBJ1-2; 10 positions agree with TRBD1. Germline loops: CDR1 MGHRA, CDR2 YSYEKL. Trimming removed 4 bases from V and 3 bases from J; junction bases left unmatched: 5. CDR3 length: 15 residues. As DNA, the CDR3 is TGCGCCAGCAGCCGCCGGGACAGGGGAGACTATGGCTACACCTTC. Translated, it gives CASSRRDRGDYGYTF.

This clone has only one observation. The CDR3 loop reads CATRDRARAYEQYF. The DNA of the CDR3 is TGTGCCACCAGAGACAGGGCGAGAGCCTACGAGCAGTACTTC. The chain joins TRBV28 to TRBJ2-7; 7 bases line up with TRBD1. The CDR3 covers 14 residues. Trimming cost V 10 bases and J 2 bases; bases outside gene matches: 11. Germline CDR1 is MDHEN and CDR2 is SYDVKM.

This rearrangement joins TRBV7-8 to TRBJ1-4; D is unresolved. Per the germline V gene, CDR1 is SGHVS and CDR2 is FQNEAQ. The CDR3 loop spans 15 amino acids. V was clipped by 5 bases and J by 3 bases, with 13 bases between them. The CDR3 protein is CASSTNGRANEKLFF. The CDR3 nucleotides are TGTGCCAGCAGCACTAACGGACGGGCTAATGAAAAACTGTTTTTT.

The J gene is TRBJ1-5, the V gene TRBV7-2; D is uncertain. V lost 0 bases to trimming and J lost 7 bases, with 10 bases between them. Germline CDR1 SGHTA, CDR2 FQGNSA. CDR3 length: 14 residues. CDR3 DNA: TGTGCCAGCAGCTTAGCGCATGACCGGCAGCCCCAGCATTTT. Its translation is CASSLAHDRQPQHF.

The V gene is TRBV28, the J gene TRBJ2-1; D might be TRBD1 (5 bases). CDR3 length: 14 amino acids. V lost 4 bases to trimming and J lost 4 bases, with 11 bases between them. The V gene's germline CDR1 is MDHEN and CDR2 SYDVKM. CDR3 in DNA: TGTGCCAGCAGTTCCCCTCGACAGTACAATGAGCAGTTCTTC. Its protein product is CASSSPRQYNEQFF.

This chain links TRBV18 with TRBJ1-2; tentative D call: TRBD1 (6 bases). Per germline, CDR1 KGHSH and CDR2 LQKENI. The CDR3 length is 13 residues. The germline V and J ends were trimmed by 6 bases and 6 bases, with 14 bases remaining between them. CDR3 sequence: CASSPTQGNGYTF. CDR3 bases: TGTGCCAGCTCCCCTACCCAGGGGAATGGCTACACCTTC.

This clone was observed a single time. The chain couples TRBV15 to TRBJ2-1, with D possibly matching TRBD2 (5 bases). This CDR3 comprises 14 residues. Germline V gives CDR1 LNHNV, CDR2 YYDKDF (reference sequence). Trimming cost V 0 bases and J 9 bases, with 12 bases left between them. CDR3 sequence reads: CATSRDRPAGEQFF. For the CDR3, the DNA is TGTGCCACCAGCAGAGATCGGCCCGCGGGTGAGCAGTTCTTC.

The V gene is TRBV28, the J gene TRBJ2-3; 12 nucleotides align to TRBD2. The CDR3 is 18 residues long. The germline gives CDR1 MDHEN, CDR2 SYDVKM. V shed 5 bases, J shed 6 bases, and the junction held 15 bases outside the gene matches. The CDR3 protein is CASSHHLGLAGLIDTQYF. The CDR3 DNA reads TGTGCCAGCAGTCACCATCTAGGACTAGCGGGATTAATTGATACGCAGTATTTT.